This T cell receptor (beta chain) is from a study of shared T cell receptors in the human thymus. CDR1 and CDR2 from the germline V gene are SNHLY and FYNNEI. V lost 7 bases and J 7 bases, leaving 14 bases between the germline ends. There are 12 residues in the CDR3. Assay used: immunoSEQ multiplex PCR; TCRdb lists only in-frame clones, some missing. Of more than 550,000 clones in the sample, about 87% are singletons; the top ten hold roughly 0.0094%. With respect to this clone: The sample has other DNA sequences that encode this CDR3 too.

These data were also reused for a study on human thymus T cells. Turning to that study: Donor material was obtained from healthy Finnish infants undergoing corrective surgery for congenital heart defects. In corrective heart surgery, resections were taken, and these provided the thymus tissue. Thymic and blood repertoires seemed to show skewed V and J gene use. Among unrelated individuals, related research reported thymic repertoires that overlapped highly.

The TCR was taken from a boy in the first two years of life with a congenital heart defect. Sequencing was performed on thymocytes. This chain connects TRBV2 to TRBJ2-7, with a weak D call TRBD2 (6 bases). CDR3 coding DNA: TGTGCCAGCACTGGGCCCGGAGGGGAGCAGTACTTC. Encoded protein: CASTGPGGEQYF.